The 21 T cell receptor beta chains presented below share a single source sample, sequenced in a study of blood T cells in healthy people across ages. With a J-beta primer mix and a sample-barcoded 5' primer, a second PCR ran roughly 6 to 11 cycles. MiXCR, applied by TCRdb to the 5' RACE reads, yields one record per CDR3 protein. Among more than 700,000 distinct CDR3 sequences, less than 70% were seen once, and the ten largest hold roughly 37%. Sequencing was done on a sample of blood. The receptors were gathered from a man older than 75 in good health.

The chain combines TRBV7-2 with TRBJ2-1; 7 bases line up with TRBD2. The CDR3 covers 17 residues. CDR1 is SGHTA and CDR2 is FQGNSA in the germline V gene. Trimming at V came to 5 bases and at J to 0 bases, leaving 10 bases not matched to a gene. CDR3 amino acids: CASSAPPGGSSYNEQFF. DNA of the CDR3: TGTGCCAGCAGCGCCCCCCCGGGCGGGAGCTCCTACAATGAGCAGTTCTTC.

This rearrangement joins TRBV3-1 to TRBJ2-1, with TRBD2 as a possible D gene (5 bases). The tail of the sequence fits TRBJ2-7 better, so the J call may be wrong. CDR1 and CDR2 (germline): LGHDT, YNNKEL (reference sequence). This CDR3 region has 15 residues. The CDR3 DNA follows: TGTGCCAGCAGCCAAGACTCGAGGGATTTAAATGAGCAGTACTTC. Its translation: CASSQDSRDLNEQYF.

The chain uses TRBV20-1 and TRBJ2-3; the match to TRBD1 covers 9 bases. The V and J ends lost 2 bases and 14 bases, in that order; junction bases with no gene match: 17. The CDR3 contains 15 residues. Germline V gene lookup returns CDR1 DFQATT and CDR2 SNEGSKA (reference sequence). The CDR3 sequence is CSARPRDRALRYAYF. The CDR3 DNA reads TGCAGTGCTAGACCCCGGGACAGGGCTCTCAGATACGCGTATTTT.

The chain combines TRBV25-1 with TRBJ2-7; 8 bases match TRBD1. The CDR3 contains 13 residues. The germline CDR1 and CDR2 sequences are MGHDK and SYGVNS. The ends lost 6 bases at V and 6 bases at J; junction bases unmatched: 7. CDR3 sequence (DNA): TGTGCCAGCAGCCAGGGGGCCCTTAGCGAGCAGTACTTC. The encoded protein is CASSQGALSEQYF.

The chain uses TRBV3-1 and TRBJ2-3, with D tentatively TRBD2 (5 bases). V shed 8 bases and J shed 1 base, with 16 bases lying between them. CDR3 length equals 15 residues. The germline CDR1 and CDR2 sequences are LGHDT and YNNKEL (reference sequence). CDR3 protein: CASAVVGSGTDTQYF. The CDR3 region has the DNA TGTGCCAGCGCAGTAGTAGGTAGCGGCACAGATACGCAGTATTTT.

V is TRBV3-1 and J is TRBJ2-1, with 9 positions matching TRBD1. This CDR3 spans 15 amino acids. The junction had 9 bases not matched to a gene; V was cut back by 4 bases and J by 8 bases. Germline values: CDR1 LGHDT, CDR2 YNNKEL (reference sequence). CDR3 nucleotide sequence: TGTGCCAGCAGCCCTCGCCGGGACAGGGTTCATGAGCAGTTCTTC. Protein product: CASSPRRDRVHEQFF.

This clonotype was picked up a small number of times. This rearrangement joins TRBV25-1 to TRBJ2-5; D is possibly TRBD1 or TRBD2 (5 bases each). Per the germline V gene, CDR1 is MGHDK and CDR2 is SYGVNS. V lost 2 bases, J lost 0 bases, and 10 bases lay in between. This CDR3 spans 15 amino acids. The CDR3 nucleotides are TGTGCCAGCAGTGAAGGGACGGACTACCAAGAGACCCAGTACTTC. This translates into CASSEGTDYQETQYF.

The V call is TRBV7-9, the J call TRBJ1-1; 7 bases align to TRBD1. The V and J ends lost 2 bases and 0 bases, in that order; junction bases with no gene match: 6. This CDR3 is built from 16 residues. Germline values: CDR1 SEHNR, CDR2 FQNEAQ (reference sequence). The CDR3 loop is CASSLSTGLMNTEAFF. The CDR3 nucleotides are TGTGCCAGCAGCTTATCGACAGGGCTGATGAACACTGAAGCTTTCTTT.

CDR3: CASRRGRDYEQYF. The CDR3 region has the DNA TGTGCCAGCAGGCGGGGACGGGACTACGAGCAGTACTTC. The V gene is TRBV6-5, the J gene TRBJ2-7; weak D call: TRBD2 (6 bases). V shed 6 bases and J shed 3 bases, with 12 bases lying between them. The CDR3 sequence is 13 residues long. CDR1 and CDR2 from the germline V gene are MNHEY and SVGAGI.

The rearrangement joins TRBV12-3 or TRBV12-4 to TRBJ2-3; no firm D call. The CDR3 spans 14 residues. V shed 3 bases and J shed 0 bases, with 7 bases lying between them. CDR3 nucleotides: TGTGCCAGCAGTTTTGATGCTAGCACAGATACGCAGTATTTT. It is translated as CASSFDASTDTQYF.

The V call is TRBV15, the J call TRBJ2-1, with D perhaps given as TRBD1 or TRBD2 (5 bases each). Between the trimmed V and J ends, which lost 4 bases and 3 bases, there was a span of 16 bases. The CDR3 is made up of 16 amino acids. The germline V gene has CDR1 LNHNV and CDR2 YYDKDF (reference sequence). The CDR3 bases are TGTGCCACCAGCATTCCGGGGCACTCCCTCTACAATGAGCAGTTCTTC. Its translation is CATSIPGHSLYNEQFF.

The chain uses TRBV20-1 and TRBJ2-7; the match to TRBD2 covers 8 bases. CDR3 length equals 14 residues. The germline V gene has CDR1 DFQATT and CDR2 SNEGSKA (reference sequence). The J segment lost 9 bases and the V segment lost 5 bases, leaving 15 bases of the junction unmatched. The CDR3 is CSAPEGTSVRVQYF. The CDR3 coding sequence is TGCAGTGCTCCCGAGGGGACTAGTGTAAGGGTGCAGTACTTC.

The V and J genes are TRBV6-1 and TRBJ2-7; TRBD1 matches 7 bases. This CDR3 has 13 amino acids. Germline V gives CDR1 MNHNS, CDR2 SASEGT. The J segment lost 5 bases and the V segment lost 6 bases, leaving 7 bases of the junction unmatched. CDR3 region: CASRTGFPDEQYF. The CDR3 DNA sequence: TGTGCCAGCAGGACAGGGTTTCCGGACGAGCAGTACTTC.

This sequence joins TRBV12-3 or TRBV12-4 and TRBJ2-1, with D tentatively TRBD1 or TRBD2 (5 bases each). Trimming cost V 7 bases and J 0 bases, with 31 bases left between them. This CDR3 region has 21 residues. The CDR3 reads CASTQVWGGPQWESSYNEQFF. DNA for the CDR3: TGTGCCAGCACCCAAGTGTGGGGCGGTCCACAATGGGAGAGCTCCTACAATGAGCAGTTCTTC.

The chain couples TRBV29-1 to TRBJ2-1; 12 bases line up with TRBD2. This CDR3 contains 15 residues. J gave up 6 bases and V 7 bases, and 10 bases lay outside the gene matches. From germline, CDR1 is SQVTM and CDR2 ANQGSEA. CDR3 nucleotides: TGCAGCGCCTCAATGACTAGCGGGGGTGTCAATGAGCAGTTCTTC. Residues: CSASMTSGGVNEQFF.

The chain is built from TRBV6-5 and TRBJ1-1, with a weak D call TRBD1 (5 bases). Germline V lookup: CDR1 MNHEY, CDR2 SVGAGI. V dropped 3 bases and J dropped 1 base, with 9 bases sitting between them. The CDR3 loop spans 14 amino acids. CDR3 loop: CASSYGAENTEAFF. The CDR3 bases are TGTGCCAGCAGTTATGGGGCAGAGAACACTGAAGCTTTCTTT.

This clonotype occurred a few times. The CDR3 nucleotides are TGTGCCAGCAGCTTAGATAAGGTGGCTAGCGGGAGGCACAGATACGCGTATTTT. Translation: CASSLDKVASGRHRYAYF. The chain uses TRBV11-2 and TRBJ2-3; 11 bases map to TRBD2. Losses at the gene ends were 0 bases for V and 14 bases for J; bases not matched to a gene: 19. Germline CDR1 SGHAT, CDR2 FQNNGV. The CDR3 runs 18 residues. Supplemented by reference TRBV11-2 and TRBJ2-3, the full variable domain reads EAGVAQSPRYKIIEKRQSVAFWCNPISGHATLYWYQQILGQGPKLLIQFQNNGVVDDSQLPKDRFSAERLKGVDSTLKIQPAKLEDSAVYLCASSLDKVASGRHRYAYFGPGTRLTVL.

The gene calls are TRBV20-1 and TRBJ1-5; D perhaps matches TRBD1 (5 bases). Trimming removed 5 bases at V and 7 bases at J, with 21 bases between. This CDR3 has 15 residues. From germline, CDR1 is DFQATT and CDR2 SNEGSKA (reference sequence). The CDR3 sequence: CSASMGGGGLQPQHF. CDR3 nucleotide sequence: TGCAGTGCTTCCATGGGGGGGGGAGGGTTGCAGCCCCAGCATTTT.

The chain joins TRBV18 to TRBJ1-2, with TRBD1 identical over 10 bases. Per the germline V gene, CDR1 is KGHSH and CDR2 is LQKENI. Trimming took 4 bases from V and 6 from J; bases not matched to a gene: 5. There are 14 residues in the CDR3. The CDR3 spells CASSLNDRGHGYTF. The CDR3 DNA is TGTGCCAGCTCACTGAATGACAGGGGGCATGGCTACACCTTC.

This chain joins TRBV7-2 and TRBJ2-4, with a possible D match to TRBD2 (5 bases). Germline loops: CDR1 SGHTA, CDR2 FQGNSA. Trimming stripped 4 bases from V and 7 bases from J, with 17 bases between. The CDR3 is 15 residues long. CDR3 loop: CASSSPTTANNIQYF. The CDR3 nucleotides read TGTGCCAGCAGCTCCCCGACTACAGCAAACAACATTCAGTACTTC.

This clonotype was found a few times. The chain carries TRBV20-1 and TRBJ2-3; D not resolved. The CDR3 extends over 13 amino acids. Trimming stripped 3 bases from V and 0 bases from J, with 7 bases between. CDR1 is DFQATT and CDR2 is SNEGSKA in the germline V gene (reference sequence). The CDR3, as DNA: TGCAGTGCTAGGATCCCAAGCACAGATACGCAGTATTTT. It codes for CSARIPSTDTQYF.